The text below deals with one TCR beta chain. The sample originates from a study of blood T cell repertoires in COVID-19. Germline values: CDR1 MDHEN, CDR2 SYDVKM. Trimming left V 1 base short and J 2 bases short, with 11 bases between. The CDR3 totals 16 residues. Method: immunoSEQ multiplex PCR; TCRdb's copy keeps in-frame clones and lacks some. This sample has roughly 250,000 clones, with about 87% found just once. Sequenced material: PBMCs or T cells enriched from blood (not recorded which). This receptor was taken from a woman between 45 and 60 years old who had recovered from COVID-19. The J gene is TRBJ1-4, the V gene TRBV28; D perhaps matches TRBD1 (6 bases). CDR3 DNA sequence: TGTGCCAGCAGTTTATTTGGCAGGGGTACTAATGAAAAACTGTTTTTT. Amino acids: CASSLFGRGTNEKLFF.